This T cell receptor (beta chain) originates from a study of T-cell memory formation after mild COVID-19. TCRdb redid the calling of the 5' RACE reads with MiXCR, one entry per CDR3 protein. Seen here are roughly 110,000 distinct CDR3 sequences, over 15% observed once, and the top ten hold approximately 28%. Findings of the study overall: Prior to infection, memory already included some responding clones, suggesting cross-reactive memory joined. Clones shrinking from day 15 to 85 showed even CD4/CD8 mixes; later expanders tilted CD4+.

This clonotype appeared many times. Antigen: not known. The TCR sequence derives from an adult woman who had mild COVID-19 (a few samples of this study predate the infection). Cell type and time point are not known. The source material was PBMCs or a T cell subset sorted from them (not recorded which).

The CDR3 bases are TGTGCCAGCAGCTTAGTAGCGCGCCAGACAAGCTCCTACAATGAGCAGTTCTTC. Protein product: CASSLVARQTSSYNEQFF. The chain combines TRBV7-8 with TRBJ2-1, with D possibly being TRBD2 (5 bases). CDR1 and CDR2 (germline): SGHVS, FQNEAQ. The CDR3 sequence is 18 residues long. V lost 1 base and J 0 bases, leaving 16 bases between the germline ends.